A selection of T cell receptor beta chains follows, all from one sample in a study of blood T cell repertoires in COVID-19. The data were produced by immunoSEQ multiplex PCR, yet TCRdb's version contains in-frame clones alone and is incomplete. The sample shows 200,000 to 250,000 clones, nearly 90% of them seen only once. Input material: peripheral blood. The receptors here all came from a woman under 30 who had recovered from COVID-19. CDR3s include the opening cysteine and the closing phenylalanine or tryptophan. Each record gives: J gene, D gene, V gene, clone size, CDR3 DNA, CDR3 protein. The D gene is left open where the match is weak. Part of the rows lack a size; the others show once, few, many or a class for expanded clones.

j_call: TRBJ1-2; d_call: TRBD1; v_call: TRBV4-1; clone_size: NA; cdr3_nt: TGCGCCAGCAGCCAAGCCACAGGGGGCTATGGCTACACCTTC; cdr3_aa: CASSQATGGYGYTF
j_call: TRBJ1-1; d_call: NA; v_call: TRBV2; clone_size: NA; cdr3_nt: TGTGCCTCAGGAAGGAACACTGAAGCTTTCTTT; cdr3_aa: CASGRNTEAFF
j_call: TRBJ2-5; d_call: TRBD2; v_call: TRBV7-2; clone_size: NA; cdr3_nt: TGTGCCAGCAGCTTAGAATTGGCAGCGGGAGGTGAGACCCAGTACTTC; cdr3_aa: CASSLELAAGGETQYF
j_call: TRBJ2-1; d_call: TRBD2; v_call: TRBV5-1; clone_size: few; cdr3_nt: TGCGCCAGCAGCCCCCGTCTCATAGCGGGAGGGCTGGGTGAGCAGTTCTTC; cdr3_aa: CASSPRLIAGGLGEQFF
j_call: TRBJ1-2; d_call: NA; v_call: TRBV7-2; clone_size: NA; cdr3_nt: TGTGCCAGCAGCTTAGGGGCCAATAACTATGGCTACACCTTC; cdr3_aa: CASSLGANNYGYTF
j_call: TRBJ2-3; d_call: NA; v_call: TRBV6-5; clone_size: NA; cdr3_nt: TGTGCCAGCCGGGGTACCGGGGCAGATACGCAGTATTTT; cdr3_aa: CASRGTGADTQYF
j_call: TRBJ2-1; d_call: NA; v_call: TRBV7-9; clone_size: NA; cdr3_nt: TGTGCCAGCAGCAGACGTCAGGGGCTCCATGAGCAGTTCTTC; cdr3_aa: CASSRRQGLHEQFF
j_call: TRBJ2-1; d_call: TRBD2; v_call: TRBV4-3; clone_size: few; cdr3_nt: TGCGCCAGCAGCCAAGATAGGAGCGGGAGATTTGACAATGAGCAGTTCTTC; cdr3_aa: CASSQDRSGRFDNEQFF
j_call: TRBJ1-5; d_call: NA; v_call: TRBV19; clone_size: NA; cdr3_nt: TGTGCCAGTGGATTATATGACTGGTATAGCAATCAGCCCCAGCATTTT; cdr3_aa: CASGLYDWYSNQPQHF
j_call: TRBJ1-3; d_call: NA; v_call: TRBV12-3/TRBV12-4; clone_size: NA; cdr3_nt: TGTGCCAGCAGTCCACCGGGGGTAAACACCATATATTTT; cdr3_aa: CASSPPGVNTIYF
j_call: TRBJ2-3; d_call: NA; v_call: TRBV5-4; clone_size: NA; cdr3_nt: TGTGCCAGCAGCCCCGGACAGAACACAGATACGCAGTATTTT; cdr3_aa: CASSPGQNTDTQYF
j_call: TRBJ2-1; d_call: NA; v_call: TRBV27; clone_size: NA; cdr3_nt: TGTGCCAGCAGTTTACTGGTACTAGCAAACAATGAGCAGTTCTTC; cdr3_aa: CASSLLVLANNEQFF
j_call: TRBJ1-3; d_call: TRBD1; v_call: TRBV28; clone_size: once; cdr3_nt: TGTGCCAGCAGTCTAAGACAGGGTGCCAGTCGCTCTGGAAACACCATATATTTT; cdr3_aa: CASSLRQGASRSGNTIYF
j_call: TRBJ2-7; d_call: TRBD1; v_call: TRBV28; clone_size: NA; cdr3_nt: TGTGCCAGCAGTTTCCCACGACAGGGGATTGGACCTGCCGAGCAGTACTTC; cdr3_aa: CASSFPRQGIGPAEQYF
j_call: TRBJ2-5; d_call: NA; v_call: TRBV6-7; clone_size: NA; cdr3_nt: TGTGCCAGCAGTTCCCACGAAGAGCGGAGAGAGACCCAGTACTTC; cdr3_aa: CASSSHEERRETQYF
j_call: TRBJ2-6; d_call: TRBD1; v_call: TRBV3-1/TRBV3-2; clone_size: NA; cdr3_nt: TGTGCCAGCAGACGGGACAGGGGGCCGTTTGGGGCCAACGTCCTGACTTTC; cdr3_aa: CASRRDRGPFGANVLTF
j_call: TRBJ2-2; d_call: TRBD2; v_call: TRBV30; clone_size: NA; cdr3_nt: TGTGCCTGGAGTCGTCGAGCGGGAATCTCGTCCGGGGAGCTGTTTTTT; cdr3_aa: CAWSRRAGISSGELFF
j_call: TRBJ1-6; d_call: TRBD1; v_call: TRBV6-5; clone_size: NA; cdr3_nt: TGTGCCAGCAGGGGGGACAGGAGAGCGGAATCACCCCTCCACTTT; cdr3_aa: CASRGDRRAESPLHF
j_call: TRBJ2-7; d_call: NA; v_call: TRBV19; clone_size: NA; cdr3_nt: TGTGCCACCCAACAGGACCGGAACTACGAGCAGTACTTC; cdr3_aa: CATQQDRNYEQYF
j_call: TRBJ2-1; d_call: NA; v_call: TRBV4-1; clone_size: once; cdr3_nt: TGCGCCAGCAGCCATATGGCCAATGAGCAGTTCTTC; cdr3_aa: CASSHMANEQFF
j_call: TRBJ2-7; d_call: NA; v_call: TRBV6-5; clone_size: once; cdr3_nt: TGTGCCAGCAGTTACGATATCCGGGAGAAAATCGACGAGCAGTACTTC; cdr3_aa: CASSYDIREKIDEQYF
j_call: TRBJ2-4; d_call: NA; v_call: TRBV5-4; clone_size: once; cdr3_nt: TGTGCCAGCAGCCTTACAGGTTCGTCCAAAAACATTCAGTACTTC; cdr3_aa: CASSLTGSSKNIQYF
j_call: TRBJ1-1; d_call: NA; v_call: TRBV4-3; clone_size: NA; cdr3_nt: TGCGCCAGCAGCCAAACAGGGCGGACTGAAGCTTTCTTT; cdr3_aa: CASSQTGRTEAFF
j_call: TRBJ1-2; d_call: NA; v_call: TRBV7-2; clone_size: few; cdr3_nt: TGTGCCAGCAGCGCCAGGCCTAACTATGGCTACACCTTC; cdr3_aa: CASSARPNYGYTF
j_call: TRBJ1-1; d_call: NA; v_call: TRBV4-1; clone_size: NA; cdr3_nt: TGCGCCAGCAGCCAAGTTGCGGGGGCCGGGAACACTGAAGCTTTCTTT; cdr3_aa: CASSQVAGAGNTEAFF
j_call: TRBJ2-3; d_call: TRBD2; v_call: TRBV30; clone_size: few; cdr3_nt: TGTGCCTGGAGTCCAGGACTAGCTTTTGATACGCAGTATTTT; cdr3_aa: CAWSPGLAFDTQYF
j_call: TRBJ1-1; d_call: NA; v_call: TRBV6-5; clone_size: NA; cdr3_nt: TGTGCCGCCCTGGGCCAGTCAGGGACTGAAGCTTTCTTT; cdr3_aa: CAALGQSGTEAFF
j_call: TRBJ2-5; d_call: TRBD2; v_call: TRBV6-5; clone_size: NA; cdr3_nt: TGTGCCAGCAGTTACTCTGGACTAGCGGGAGAGACCCAGTACTTC; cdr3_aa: CASSYSGLAGETQYF